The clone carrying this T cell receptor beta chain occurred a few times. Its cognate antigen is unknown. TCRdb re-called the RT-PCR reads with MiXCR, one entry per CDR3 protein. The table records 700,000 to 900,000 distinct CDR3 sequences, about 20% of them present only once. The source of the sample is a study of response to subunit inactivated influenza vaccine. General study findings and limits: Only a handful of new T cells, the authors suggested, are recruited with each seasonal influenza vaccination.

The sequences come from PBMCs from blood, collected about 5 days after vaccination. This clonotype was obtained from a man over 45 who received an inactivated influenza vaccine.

The CDR3 protein is CASSLGFMEVGSNTEAFF. In DNA, the CDR3 is TGTGCCAGCAGCTTAGGGTTTATGGAGGTGGGGTCGAACACTGAAGCTTTCTTT. V is TRBV11-1 and J is TRBJ1-1; D is ambiguous. Germline loops: CDR1 SGHAT, CDR2 FQDESV (reference sequence). V lost 1 base, J lost 1 base, and 19 bases lay in between. This CDR3 is built from 18 residues. Using reference TRBV11-1 and TRBJ1-1 for the parts outside the CDR3, the full variable domain is EAEVAQSPRYKITEKSQAVAFWCDPISGHATLYWYRQILGQGPELLVQFQDESVVDDSQLPKDRFSAERLKGVDSTLKIQPAELGDSAMYLCASSLGFMEVGSNTEAFFGQGTRLTVV.